This is a list of T cell receptor beta chains from one sample in a study of shared T cell receptors in the human thymus. TCRdb keeps only in-frame clones here, not all; method: immunoSEQ multiplex PCR. This sample has 700,000 or so clones, with 70% to 90% found just once. These data also formed part of another study, on human thymus T cells.

Sequencing was performed on thymocytes. All receptors derive from a girl less than two years old with a congenital heart defect. Both conserved end residues are part of each CDR3. The D gene is left open where the match is weak. Part of the rows lack a size; the others show once, few, many or a class for expanded clones.

>.|TRBJ1-5|.|19|TRBV1
TGCACCAGCAGCCAAGAGGGGGGACAGGGGCATTATAGCAATCAGCCCCAGCATTTT
CTSSQEGGQGHYSNQPQHF
>.|TRBJ2-7|TRBD1|14|TRBV27
TGTGCCAGCAGTTTAAGGGGGACAGGAATCGAGCAGTACTTC
CASSLRGTGIEQYF
>.|TRBJ1-6|.|15|TRBV30
TGTGCCTGGAGTCTCGGAGGGCGGAGTAATTCACCCCTCCACTTT
CAWSLGGRSNSPLHF
>.|TRBJ2-7|.|14|TRBV21-1
TGTGCCAGCAGCAAAGCTCTTGTCGGCTACGAGCAGTACTTC
CASSKALVGYEQYF
>.|TRBJ1-5|.|13|TRBV6-1
TGTGCCAGCAGCCCCTCTATCAATCAGCCCCAGCATTTT
CASSPSINQPQHF
>.|TRBJ1-3|.|17|TRBV2
TGTGCCAGCAGTGAAGCGAGGAAACCTCCCTCTGGAAACACCATATATTTT
CASSEARKPPSGNTIYF
>.|TRBJ1-2|.|14|TRBV9
TGTGCCAGCAGCCCAACCCAGGGGATCTATGGCTACACCTTC
CASSPTQGIYGYTF
>.|TRBJ2-1|.|17|TRBV9
TGTGCCAGCAGCAGACACAGGGGAGGCCTCCCTTACAATGAGCAGTTCTTC
CASSRHRGGLPYNEQFF
>once|TRBJ2-7|TRBD1|14|TRBV6-1
TGTGCCAGCAGACTCCGGGACAGAGGCTACGAGCAGTACTTC
CASRLRDRGYEQYF
>once|TRBJ2-5|.|16|TRBV10-2
TGCGCCAGCAGTGAGGAAGACGGGAGTTTACAAGAGACCCAGTACTTC
CASSEEDGSLQETQYF
>once|TRBJ1-2|.|15|TRBV2
TGTGCCAGCAGTCTAGGGAGTTCCTCTAACTATGGCTACACCTTC
CASSLGSSSNYGYTF
>few|TRBJ1-2|.|16|TRBV4-3
TGCGCCAGCAGCCAAGACAGACAGAAAAAAGCCTATGGCTACACCTTC
CASSQDRQKKAYGYTF
>.|TRBJ1-3|.|15|TRBV28
TGTGCCAGCAGGGAGACGGGTCGGCGTCGGGACACCATATATTTT
CASRETGRRRDTIYF
>.|TRBJ2-2|TRBD1|17|TRBV12-5
TGTGCTAGTGGTTTGGCGGGACAGGGGAGTAGCCCCGGGGAGCTGTTTTTT
CASGLAGQGSSPGELFF
>.|TRBJ1-6|.|14|TRBV7-2
TGTGCCAGCACCGTTTCTATCGGGGTTGGAACCCTCCACTTT
CASTVSIGVGTLHF
>.|TRBJ2-7|TRBD1|14|TRBV5-1
TGCGCCAGCAGCGACAGACAGGGCTCCTACGAGCAGTACTTC
CASSDRQGSYEQYF
>once|TRBJ2-1|.|15|TRBV7-9
TGTGCCAGCAGCTTAGTTCTCGGCCGGGGGTATGCGCAGTTCTTC
CASSLVLGRGYAQFF
>.|TRBJ1-6|.|13|TRBV10-3
TGTGCCGGGGCCAGGGAGGCGGCTTCACCCCTCCACTTT
CAGAREAASPLHF
>.|TRBJ2-3|.|13|TRBV9
TGTGCCAGCAGCAACACCGAAATCGATACGCAGTATTTT
CASSNTEIDTQYF
>.|TRBJ2-2|.|17|TRBV4-1
TGCGCCAGCAGCCAAGATCGGGCAGGACAGAACACCGGGGAGCTGTTTTTT
CASSQDRAGQNTGELFF
>once|TRBJ2-7|TRBD2|16|TRBV27
TGTGCCAGCAGCCACAAGGCTTTTCGGGGGGTAGGCGAGCAGTACTTC
CASSHKAFRGVGEQYF
>.|TRBJ2-7|TRBD2|18|TRBV5-1
TGCGCCAGCAGCTTGACTAGCGGGGGCCCCCGACAAATCTACGAGCAGTACTTC
CASSLTSGGPRQIYEQYF
>.|TRBJ2-7|.|14|TRBV7-6
TGTGCCAGCAGCTCCTACCACAGACAACACGAGCAGTACTTC
CASSSYHRQHEQYF
>.|TRBJ1-3|.|14|TRBV2
TGTGCCAGCAGCGGATACAGCTCTGGAAACACCATATATTTT
CASSGYSSGNTIYF
>.|TRBJ1-2|.|14|TRBV4-1
TGCGCCAGCAGCCAAGAATTGTTCGCGGATGGCTACACCTTC
CASSQELFADGYTF
>.|TRBJ1-3|TRBD1|15|TRBV11-2
TGTGCCAGCAGCTCGCCACAGGGGACCAGAAACACCATATATTTT
CASSSPQGTRNTIYF
>.|TRBJ2-5|TRBD2|17|TRBV28
TGTGCCAGCAGTTTATACGGTAGCGGGGGCTGGGGGGAGACCCAGTACTTC
CASSLYGSGGWGETQYF
>.|TRBJ2-3|TRBD2|17|TRBV5-4
TGTGCCAGCAGCTTGAGGACTAGCGGGAAGGTTCAAGATACGCAGTATTTT
CASSLRTSGKVQDTQYF
>.|TRBJ1-1|TRBD1|19|TRBV5-1
TGCGCCAGCAGCTTGGGGCCCCGGGACAGGGAACGGCGCGACACTGAAGCTTTCTTT
CASSLGPRDRERRDTEAFF
>.|TRBJ2-7|.|14|TRBV5-1
TGCGCCAGCAGCTTGGACAGGGTTTCCTACGAGCAGTACTTC
CASSLDRVSYEQYF
>.|TRBJ1-2|TRBD1|14|TRBV6-5
TGTGCCAGCAGTTACGACAGGGTAGAGGATGGCTACACCTTC
CASSYDRVEDGYTF
>once|TRBJ1-1|.|15|TRBV4-1
TGCGCCAGCAGCCACGCTGGGGGAAGACAGGCCCCGGCTTTCTTT
CASSHAGGRQAPAFF
>once|TRBJ2-1|.|14|TRBV7-9
TGTGCCAGCAGTATTCCTCGAGCTTACAATGAGCAGTTCTTC
CASSIPRAYNEQFF
>.|TRBJ1-3|TRBD1|19|TRBV7-3
TGTGCCAGCAGCCTCTCCGGGACAGGGGGCCCGTCCTCTGGAAACACCATATATTTT
CASSLSGTGGPSSGNTIYF
>.|TRBJ1-1|.|12|TRBV5-6
TGTGCCACCCACCGGGGAGGGGGTGAAGCTTTCTTT
CATHRGGGEAFF
>once|TRBJ1-2|.|13|TRBV27
TGTGCCAGCAGTTTACGAGGAAACTATGGCTACACCTTC
CASSLRGNYGYTF
>.|TRBJ1-2|TRBD1|13|TRBV28
TGTGCCAGCAGTTTACAGGGGGTGTTTGGCTACACCTTC
CASSLQGVFGYTF
>.|TRBJ2-1|TRBD2|17|TRBV6-1
TGTGCCAGCAGAGAAGAGAACGGGACTAGCGGGGGGGCTGTGGAGTTCTTC
CASREENGTSGGAVEFF
>.|TRBJ1-1|.|12|TRBV12-5
TGTGCTAGTCTTATGGGAGGAGGCGAAGCTTTCTTT
CASLMGGGEAFF
>.|TRBJ2-3|TRBD2|14|TRBV19
TGTGCCAGTAACTCTAGCGGGGGCACAGATACGCAGTATTTT
CASNSSGGTDTQYF
>.|TRBJ2-1|TRBD2|16|TRBV15
TGTGCCACCAGCCAGGGGCAGGGGCGGGGGGGCGATGAGCAGTTCTTC
CATSQGQGRGGDEQFF
>.|TRBJ1-1|.|13|TRBV5-4
TGTGCCAGCAGATGGGGGCCGAACACTGAAGCTTTCTTT
CASRWGPNTEAFF
>few|TRBJ2-7|.|12|TRBV7-9
TGTGCCAGCAGCTCGAGCTCCTACGAGCAGTACTTC
CASSSSSYEQYF
>.|TRBJ2-1|TRBD2|17|TRBV16
TGTGCCAGCAGCCAATCTCCCGGACTAGCGGGGGGGTCTGAGCAGTTCTTC
CASSQSPGLAGGSEQFF
>.|TRBJ1-2|.|15|TRBV6-6
TGTGCCAGCAGCTCCTCAGAGGGAGCTAACTATGGCTACACCTTC
CASSSSEGANYGYTF
>.|TRBJ2-3|.|15|TRBV7-9
TGTGCCAGCAGCCCCCGGGACTTGATTGGAGATACGCAGTATTTT
CASSPRDLIGDTQYF
>once|TRBJ1-3|TRBD1|14|TRBV10-3
TGTGCCATCATGGGGACAGGCTCTGGAAACACCATATATTTT
CAIMGTGSGNTIYF
>.|TRBJ1-6|.|15|TRBV9
TGTGCCAGCAGCGGACACAGGTCCGATAATTCACCCCTCCACTTT
CASSGHRSDNSPLHF
>.|TRBJ2-1|.|13|TRBV5-1
TGCGCCAGCAGCCCCGGACAGCACAATGAGCAGTTCTTC
CASSPGQHNEQFF
>.|TRBJ2-5|TRBD2|16|TRBV7-6
TGTGCCAGCAGCTCAAAAGCGGGGGGGTGTGTGGAGACCCAGTACTTC
CASSSKAGGCVETQYF
>.|TRBJ1-3|.|17|TRBV27
TGTGCCAGCAGGCCACGAGGCAGGACATCATCTGGAAACACCATATATTTT
CASRPRGRTSSGNTIYF
>.|TRBJ1-1|.|16|TRBV5-6
TGTGCCAGCAGCTTGGCGAGAAACAACAGGAACACTGAAGCTTTCTTT
CASSLARNNRNTEAFF
>.|TRBJ2-1|TRBD2|15|TRBV5-6
TGTGCCAGCAGCTTTGGGACTAGCGCCTACAATGAGCAGTTCTTC
CASSFGTSAYNEQFF